This T cell receptor (beta chain) was captured by sequencing in a study of cytomegalovirus exposure and HLA in healthy donors. Findings and caveats of the study: The listing of 150 to 200 TCR beta chains classed them as cytomegalovirus-associated.

Note on this clone: What it binds is unknown.

V was shortened by 5 bases and J by 2 bases, with 5 bases between the two germline ends. The CDR3 runs 12 residues. Germline CDR1 reads SEHNR; CDR2 reads FQNEAQ (reference sequence). Only in-frame clones appear in the TCRdb table, and some are missing; sequencing was by immunoSEQ multiplex PCR. The sample holds about 56,000 clones; roughly 89% are singletons and the top ten take roughly 15%. The study drew the donors from its approximately 130-subject validation cohort, separate from the 666-subject first cohort. This sequence originates from a young woman in good health and CMV-seronegative. The specimen sequenced was PBMCs. This chain joins TRBV7-9 and TRBJ2-3, with no clear D. CDR3 coding DNA: TGTGCCAGCAGCCAGAACACAGATACGCAGTATTTT. Encoded protein: CASSQNTDTQYF.